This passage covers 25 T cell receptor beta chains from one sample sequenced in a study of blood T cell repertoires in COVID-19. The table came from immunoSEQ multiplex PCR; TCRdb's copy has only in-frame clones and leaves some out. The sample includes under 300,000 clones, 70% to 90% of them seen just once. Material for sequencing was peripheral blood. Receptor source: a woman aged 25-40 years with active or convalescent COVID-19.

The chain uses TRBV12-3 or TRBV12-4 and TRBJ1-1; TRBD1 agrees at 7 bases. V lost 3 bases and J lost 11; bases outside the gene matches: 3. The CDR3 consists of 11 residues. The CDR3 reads CASSFRGRAFF. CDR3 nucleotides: TGTGCCAGCAGTTTCAGGGGGAGGGCTTTCTTT.

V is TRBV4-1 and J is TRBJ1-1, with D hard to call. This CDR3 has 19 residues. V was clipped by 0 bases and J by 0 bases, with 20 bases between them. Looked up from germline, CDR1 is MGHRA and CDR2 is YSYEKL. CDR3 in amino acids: CASSQDITDAFTLNTEAFF. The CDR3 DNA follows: TGCGCCAGCAGCCAAGATATCACAGACGCTTTCACATTGAACACTGAAGCTTTCTTT.

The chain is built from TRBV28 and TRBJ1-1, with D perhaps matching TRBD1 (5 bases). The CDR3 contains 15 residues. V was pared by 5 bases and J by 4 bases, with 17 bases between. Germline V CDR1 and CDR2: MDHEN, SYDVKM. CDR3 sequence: CASSARGAGPTEAFF. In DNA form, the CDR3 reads TGTGCCAGCAGTGCCCGAGGTGCGGGGCCCACTGAAGCTTTCTTT. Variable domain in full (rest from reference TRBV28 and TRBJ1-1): DVKVTQSSRYLVKRTGEKVFLECVQDMDHENMFWYRQDPGLGLRLIYFSYDVKMKEKGDIPEGYSVSREKKERFSLILESASTNQTSMYLCASSARGAGPTEAFFGQGTRLTVV.

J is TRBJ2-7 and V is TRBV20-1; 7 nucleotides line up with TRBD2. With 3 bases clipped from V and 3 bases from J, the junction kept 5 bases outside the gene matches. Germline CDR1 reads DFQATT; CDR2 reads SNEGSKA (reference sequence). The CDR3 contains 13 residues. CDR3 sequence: CSASWLADYEQYF. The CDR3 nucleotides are TGCAGTGCTAGTTGGCTAGCGGACTACGAGCAGTACTTC.

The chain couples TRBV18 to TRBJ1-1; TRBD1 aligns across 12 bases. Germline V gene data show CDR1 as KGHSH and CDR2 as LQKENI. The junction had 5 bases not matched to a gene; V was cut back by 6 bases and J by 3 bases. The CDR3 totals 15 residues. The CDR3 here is CASSRDRGPYTEAFF. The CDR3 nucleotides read TGTGCCAGCTCGAGGGACAGGGGGCCCTACACTGAAGCTTTCTTT.

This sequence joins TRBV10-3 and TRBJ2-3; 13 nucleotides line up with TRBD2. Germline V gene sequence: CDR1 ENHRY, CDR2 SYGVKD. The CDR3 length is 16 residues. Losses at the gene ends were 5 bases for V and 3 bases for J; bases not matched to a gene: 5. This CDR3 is CAISKGLAGTTDTQYF. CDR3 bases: TGTGCCATCAGTAAGGGACTAGCGGGAACAACAGATACGCAGTATTTT.

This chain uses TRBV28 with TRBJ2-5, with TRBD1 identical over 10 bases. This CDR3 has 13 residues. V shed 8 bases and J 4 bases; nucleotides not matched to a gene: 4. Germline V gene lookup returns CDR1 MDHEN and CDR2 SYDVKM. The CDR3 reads CASGGDRGETQYF. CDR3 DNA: TGTGCCAGCGGGGGGGACAGGGGAGAGACCCAGTACTTC.

CDR3 bases: TGTGCCAGCAGCCAAGAAGGTGTCAGGGTATCCCTCCACTTT. It translates to CASSQEGVRVSLHF. The chain carries TRBV3-1 (or the pseudogene TRBV3-2) and TRBJ1-6; D might be TRBD1 (5 bases). V gave up 0 bases and J gave up 14 bases, with 14 bases separating them. Per germline, CDR1 LGHDT and CDR2 YNNKEL (reference sequence). The CDR3 contains 14 residues.

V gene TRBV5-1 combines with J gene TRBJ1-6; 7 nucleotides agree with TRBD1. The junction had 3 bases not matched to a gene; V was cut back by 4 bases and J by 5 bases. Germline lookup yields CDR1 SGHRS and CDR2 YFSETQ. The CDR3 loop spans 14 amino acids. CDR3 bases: TGCGCCAGCAGCCGAGGGACAGATAATTCACCCCTCCACTTT. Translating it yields CASSRGTDNSPLHF.

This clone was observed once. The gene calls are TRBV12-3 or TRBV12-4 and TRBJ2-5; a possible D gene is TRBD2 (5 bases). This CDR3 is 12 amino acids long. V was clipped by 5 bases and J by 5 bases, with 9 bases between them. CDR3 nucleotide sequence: TGTGCCAGCAGTGCGAGGGTGGAGACCCAGTACTTC. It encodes CASSARVETQYF.

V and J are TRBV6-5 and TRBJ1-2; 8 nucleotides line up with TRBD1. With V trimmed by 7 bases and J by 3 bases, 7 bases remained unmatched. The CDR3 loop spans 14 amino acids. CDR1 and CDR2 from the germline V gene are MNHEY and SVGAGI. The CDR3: CASIQQGGDYGYTF. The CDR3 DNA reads TGTGCCAGCATTCAACAGGGGGGGGACTATGGCTACACCTTC.

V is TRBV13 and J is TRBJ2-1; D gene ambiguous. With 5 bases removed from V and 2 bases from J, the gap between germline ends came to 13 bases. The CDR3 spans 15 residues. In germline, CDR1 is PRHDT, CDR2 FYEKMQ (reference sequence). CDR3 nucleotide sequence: TGTGCCAGCAGCCCCCAGACTCGGCCCTACAATGAGCAGTTCTTC. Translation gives CASSPQTRPYNEQFF. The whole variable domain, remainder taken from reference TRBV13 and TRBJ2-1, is AAGVIQSPRHLIKEKRETATLKCYPIPRHDTVYWYQQGPGQDPQFLISFYEKMQSDKGSIPDRFSAQQFSDYHSELNMSSLELGDSALYFCASSPQTRPYNEQFFGPGTRLTVL.

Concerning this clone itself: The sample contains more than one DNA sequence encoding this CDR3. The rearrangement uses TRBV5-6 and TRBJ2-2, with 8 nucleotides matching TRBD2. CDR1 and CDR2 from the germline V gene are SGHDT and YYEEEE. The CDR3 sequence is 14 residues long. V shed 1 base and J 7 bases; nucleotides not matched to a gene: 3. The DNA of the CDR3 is TGTGCCAGCAGCTTGCCGGGGGGGGGCGGGGAGCTGTTTTTT. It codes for CASSLPGGGGELFF. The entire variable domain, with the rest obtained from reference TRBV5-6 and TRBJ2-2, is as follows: DAGVTQSPTHLIKTRGQQVTLRCSPKSGHDTVSWYQQALGQGPQFIFQYYEEEERQRGNFPDRFSGHQFPNYSSELNVNALLLGDSALYLCASSLPGGGGELFFGEGSRLTVL.

In DNA form, the CDR3 reads TGCGCCAGCAGCTTCGGGGGATACGGCACAGATACGCAGTATTTT. Translated: CASSFGGYGTDTQYF. The chain recombines TRBV5-1 with TRBJ2-3; D might be TRBD2 (6 bases). This CDR3 comprises 15 residues. Germline CDR1 is SGHRS and CDR2 is YFSETQ. Trimming cost V 2 bases and J 1 base, with 11 bases left between them.

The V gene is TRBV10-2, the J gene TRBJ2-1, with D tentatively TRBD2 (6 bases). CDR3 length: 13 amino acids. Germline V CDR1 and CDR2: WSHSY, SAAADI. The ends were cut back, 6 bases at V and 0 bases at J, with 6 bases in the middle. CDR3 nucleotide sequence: TGCGCCAGCAGGACTAGCTCCTACAATGAGCAGTTCTTC. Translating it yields CASRTSSYNEQFF.

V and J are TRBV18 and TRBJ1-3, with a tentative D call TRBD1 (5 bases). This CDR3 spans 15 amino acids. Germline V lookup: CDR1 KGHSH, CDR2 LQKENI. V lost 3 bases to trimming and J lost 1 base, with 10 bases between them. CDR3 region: CASSPTGVSGNTIYF. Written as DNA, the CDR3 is TGTGCCAGCTCACCTACAGGAGTTTCTGGAAACACCATATATTTT.

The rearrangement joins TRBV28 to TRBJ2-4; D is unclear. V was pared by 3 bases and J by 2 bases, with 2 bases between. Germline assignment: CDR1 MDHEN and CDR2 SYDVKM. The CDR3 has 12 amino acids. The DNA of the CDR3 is TGTGCCAGCAGTTTCTCCAAAAACATTCAGTACTTC. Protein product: CASSFSKNIQYF.

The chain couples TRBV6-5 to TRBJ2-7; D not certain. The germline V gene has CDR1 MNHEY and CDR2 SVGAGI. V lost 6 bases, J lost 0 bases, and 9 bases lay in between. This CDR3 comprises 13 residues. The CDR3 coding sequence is TGTGCCAGCAGAGAGCCCTTCTCCTACGAGCAGTACTTC. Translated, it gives CASREPFSYEQYF.

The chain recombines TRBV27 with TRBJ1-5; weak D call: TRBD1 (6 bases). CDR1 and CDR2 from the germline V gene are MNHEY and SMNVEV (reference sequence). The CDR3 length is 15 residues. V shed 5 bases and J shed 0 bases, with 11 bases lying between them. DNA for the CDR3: TGTGCCAGCAGTGTACAGGGAAATAGCAATCAGCCCCAGCATTTT. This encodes CASSVQGNSNQPQHF.

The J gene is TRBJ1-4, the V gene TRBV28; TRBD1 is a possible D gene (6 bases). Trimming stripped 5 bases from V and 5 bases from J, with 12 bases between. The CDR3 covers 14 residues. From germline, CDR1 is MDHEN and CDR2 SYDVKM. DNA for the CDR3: TGTGCCAGCAGTGAACAGGGCTTGAATGAAAAACTGTTTTTT. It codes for CASSEQGLNEKLFF.

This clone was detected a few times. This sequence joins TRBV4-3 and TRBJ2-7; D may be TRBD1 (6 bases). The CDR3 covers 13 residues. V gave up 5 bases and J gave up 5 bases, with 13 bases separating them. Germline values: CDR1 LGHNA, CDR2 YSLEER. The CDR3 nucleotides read TGCGCCAGCAGCAACAGGGTGGGCGACGAGCAGTACTTC. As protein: CASSNRVGDEQYF.

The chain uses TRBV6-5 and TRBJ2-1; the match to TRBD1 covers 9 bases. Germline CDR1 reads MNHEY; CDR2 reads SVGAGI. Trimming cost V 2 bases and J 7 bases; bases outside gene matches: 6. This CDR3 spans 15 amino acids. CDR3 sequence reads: CASSYDTGGRNEQFF. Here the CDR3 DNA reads TGTGCCAGCAGTTACGACACAGGGGGCAGGAATGAGCAGTTCTTC.

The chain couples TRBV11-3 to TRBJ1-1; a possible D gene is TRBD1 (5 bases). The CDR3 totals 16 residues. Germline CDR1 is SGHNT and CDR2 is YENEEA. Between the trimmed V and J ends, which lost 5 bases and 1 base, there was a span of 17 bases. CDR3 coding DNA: TGTGCCAGCAGCCTTAACTGGGGGGGGAAGAACACTGAAGCTTTCTTT. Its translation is CASSLNWGGKNTEAFF.

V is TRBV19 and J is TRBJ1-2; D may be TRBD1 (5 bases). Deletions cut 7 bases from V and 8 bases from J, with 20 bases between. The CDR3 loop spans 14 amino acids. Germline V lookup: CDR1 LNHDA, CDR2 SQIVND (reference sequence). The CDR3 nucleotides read TGTGCCAGTACCTCCAACACGGGGGTTGGCGGCTACACCTTC. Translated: CASTSNTGVGGYTF.

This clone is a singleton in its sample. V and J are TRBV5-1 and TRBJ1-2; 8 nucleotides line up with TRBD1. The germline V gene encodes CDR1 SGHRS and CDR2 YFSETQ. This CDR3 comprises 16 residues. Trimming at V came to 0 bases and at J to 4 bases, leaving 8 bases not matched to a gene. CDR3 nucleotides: TGCGCCAGCAGCTTGGAAACAGGGGGGCGAGTCTATGGCTACACCTTC. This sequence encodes CASSLETGGRVYGYTF.